These 4 T cell receptor beta chains share one sample of origin, sequenced in a study of cytomegalovirus exposure and HLA in healthy donors. Primers: 60 Vbeta forward and 13 Jbeta reverse. Profiled with immunoSEQ multiplex PCR; TCRdb holds only in-frame clones, not every one. This repertoire includes 150,000 to 200,000 clones. What was sequenced was PBMCs. These receptors all come from a man aged 30 to 39 in good health and CMV-seronegative.

V gene TRBV11-3 combines with J gene TRBJ2-3; 10 positions match TRBD2. Trimming took 4 bases from V and 9 from J; bases not matched to a gene: 10. This CDR3 spans 15 amino acids. Germline CDR1 reads SGHNT; CDR2 reads YENEEA. In DNA form, the CDR3 reads TGTGCCAGCAGCTGGCTAGCGGGAGTAGGAGGAACGCAGTATTTT. Its protein product is CASSWLAGVGGTQYF.

This chain joins TRBV10-3 and TRBJ1-1, with D unresolved. The CDR3 length is 17 residues. The germline CDR1 and CDR2 sequences are ENHRY and SYGVKD. V was cut by 6 bases and J by 5 bases, with 25 bases left in between. CDR3 region: CAISRHTGEKGGTEAFF. The CDR3, as DNA: TGTGCCATCAGCCGCCATACCGGGGAAAAGGGCGGAACTGAAGCTTTCTTT.

The chain has TRBV15 and TRBJ2-1; D is undetermined. Trimming removed 1 base at V and 4 bases at J, with 8 bases between. The CDR3 loop spans 14 amino acids. Germline CDR1 reads LNHNV; CDR2 reads YYDKDF (reference sequence). CDR3 region: CATSRAVEYNEQFF. The CDR3, as DNA: TGTGCCACCAGCAGAGCTGTAGAATACAATGAGCAGTTCTTC.

The rearrangement links TRBV4-3 to TRBJ1-1; 8 positions match TRBD1. After removal of 3 bases from V and 7 bases from J, the junction contained 7 bases not matched to a gene. Germline values: CDR1 LGHNA, CDR2 YSLEER. The CDR3 spans 14 residues. This chain's CDR3 is CASSHFGTGGEAFF. In DNA, the CDR3 is TGCGCCAGCAGCCATTTCGGGACAGGCGGTGAAGCTTTCTTT.